This TCR beta chain was profiled in a study of T cells in Graves' hyperthyroidism and ophthalmopathy. General study findings and limits: Ophthalmopathy prediction by the model preceded onset by a median approximately six months. Among thyroid clonotypes expanded above 0.001, most also appeared in blood.

Amplification of TCR beta CDR3 regions was performed using RNA transcripts as template. An initial round of RT-PCR targeting the TCR CDR3 relied on the HTBI primer set. TCRdb redid the calling of the multiplex PCR reads with MiXCR, one entry per CDR3 protein. This table holds about 380,000 distinct CDR3 sequences, 13% found once. This clonotype appeared many times. The antigen remains unidentified. J gave up 2 bases and V 5 bases, and 7 bases lay outside the gene matches. CDR1 and CDR2 from the germline V gene are SEHNR and FQNEAQ (reference sequence). The CDR3 extends over 15 amino acids. Recently diagnosed hyperthyroidism of less than 2 months' duration affected patients aged 18 to 65. More than 8 ml fresh peripheral blood yielded the PBMCs.

The receptor comes from a man aged 25-45 years with Graves' hyperthyroidism that later progressed to Graves' ophthalmopathy. Source material: blood. The V call is TRBV7-9, the J call TRBJ2-3; 7 nucleotides line up with TRBD1. The CDR3 protein is CASSDRDLSTDTQYF. The CDR3 DNA is TGTGCCAGCAGCGACAGGGACCTCTCCACAGATACGCAGTATTTT.